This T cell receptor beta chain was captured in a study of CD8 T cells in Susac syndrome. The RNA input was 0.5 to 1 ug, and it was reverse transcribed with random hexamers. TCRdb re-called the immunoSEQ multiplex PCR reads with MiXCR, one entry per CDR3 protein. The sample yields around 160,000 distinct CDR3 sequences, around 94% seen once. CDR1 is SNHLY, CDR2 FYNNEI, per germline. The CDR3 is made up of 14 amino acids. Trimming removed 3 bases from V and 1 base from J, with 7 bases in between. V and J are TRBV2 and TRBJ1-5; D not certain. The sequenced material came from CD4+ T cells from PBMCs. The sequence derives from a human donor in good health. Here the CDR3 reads CASSEIQSNQPQHF. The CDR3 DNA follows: TGTGCCAGCAGTGAGATACAGAGCAATCAGCCCCAGCATTTT.